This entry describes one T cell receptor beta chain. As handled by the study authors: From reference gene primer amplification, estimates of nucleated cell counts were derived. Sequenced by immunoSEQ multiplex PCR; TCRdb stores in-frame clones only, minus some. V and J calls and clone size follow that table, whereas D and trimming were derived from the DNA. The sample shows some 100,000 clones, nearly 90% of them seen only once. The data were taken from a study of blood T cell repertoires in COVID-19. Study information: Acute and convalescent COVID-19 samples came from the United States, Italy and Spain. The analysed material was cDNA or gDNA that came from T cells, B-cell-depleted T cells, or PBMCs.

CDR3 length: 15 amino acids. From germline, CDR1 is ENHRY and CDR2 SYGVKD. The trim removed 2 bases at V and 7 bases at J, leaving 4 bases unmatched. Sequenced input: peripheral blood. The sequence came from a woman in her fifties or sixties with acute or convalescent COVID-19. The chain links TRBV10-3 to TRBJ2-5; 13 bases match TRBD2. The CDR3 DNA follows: TGTGCCATCAGTGAGAGAAGACTAGCGGGAGGGACCCAGTACTTC. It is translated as CAISERRLAGGTQYF.